These T cell receptor beta chains were read from a single sample in a study of CD8+CD57+ T cells in acquired aplastic anemia. TCRdb passed the reads through MiXCR, listing each CDR3 protein once. The sample shows roughly 170,000 distinct CDR3 sequences, 48% of them seen only once. The sample consisted of sorted CD4+, CD8+, or CD8+CD57+ T cells (not recorded which) from PBMCs. The receptors were gathered from a human donor with aplastic anemia. CDR3s include the opening cysteine and the closing phenylalanine or tryptophan. The D gene is left open where the match is weak. Size is omitted from some rows. Given values are once, few, many or a class for expanded clones.

V gene	clone size	J gene	D gene	CDR3 DNA	CDR3 protein
TRBV28	few	TRBJ1-2	NA	TGTGCCAGCAGGCCTCCATTGAATAGGGGCTATGGCTACACCTTC	CASRPPLNRGYGYTF
TRBV5-1	once	TRBJ2-3	NA	TGCGCTAGCAGCTTGGGGAGGTGGGATACGCAGTATTTT	CASSLGRWDTQYF
TRBV7-3	many	TRBJ2-3	NA	TGTGCCAGCAGCCTTTATCTTGGGGATACGCAGTATTTT	CASSLYLGDTQYF
TRBV9	NA	TRBJ1-2	NA	TGTGCCAGCAGCGTAGGCATGGAAAACTATGGCTACACCTTC	CASSVGMENYGYTF
TRBV19	NA	TRBJ1-2	NA	TGTGCCAGTAGTATTAATCCTACTGAGGGCTACACCTTC	CASSINPTEGYTF
TRBV12-3/TRBV12-4	NA	TRBJ1-3	NA	TGTGCCAGCAGGGTGGACTTGAGCTCTGGAAACACCATATATTTT	CASRVDLSSGNTIYF
TRBV15	NA	TRBJ2-7	NA	TGTGCCACCAGCAGAGATGATTACCTAGGACATGGAAACGAGCAGTACTTC	CATSRDDYLGHGNEQYF
TRBV29-1	few	TRBJ2-7	TRBD1	TGCAGCGTCGACCCGGGACAGGCCGCGAGGGGCGAGCAGTACTTC	CSVDPGQAARGEQYF
TRBV7-2	NA	TRBJ2-1	NA	TGTGCCAGCGCGAGCTCCTACAATGAGCAGCTCTTC	CASASSYNEQLF
TRBV7-9	NA	TRBJ1-4	NA	TGTGCCAGCAGCCGGGTAGAAAAACTGTTTTTT	CASSRVEKLFF
TRBV25-1	NA	TRBJ1-5	TRBD1	TGTGCCAGCAGTGAACTCTGGACAGGGGGAGCCGGGCCCCAGCATTTT	CASSELWTGGAGPQHF
TRBV7-9	NA	TRBJ2-1	NA	TGTGCCAGCAGCTTCGAACTCACCAATGAGCAGTTCTTC	CASSFELTNEQFF
TRBV24-1	many	TRBJ2-2	TRBD1	TGTGCCACCAGTGAACCCGGGACAGGGAGGACCGGGGAGCTGTTTTTT	CATSEPGTGRTGELFF
TRBV30	NA	TRBJ1-5	TRBD1	TGTGCCTGGAGCCGGACAGGGACCAATCAGCCCCAGCATTTT	CAWSRTGTNQPQHF
TRBV20-1	NA	TRBJ2-7	NA	TGCAGTGCTCGAGAGTTGGGGGAGCAGTACTTC	CSARELGEQYF
TRBV29-1	NA	TRBJ2-7	TRBD1	TGCAGCGTTGAAGCCGGGACAGGGGTCCGAGACTACGAGCAGTACTTC	CSVEAGTGVRDYEQYF
TRBV12-3/TRBV12-4	NA	TRBJ2-7	NA	TGTGCCAGCAGTCACCCCCCCTCCGGAAGCTACGAGCAGTACTTC	CASSHPPSGSYEQYF
TRBV2	NA	TRBJ1-3	TRBD1	TGTGCCAGCAGTGAACAGGGGGCTGGAAACACCATATATTTT	CASSEQGAGNTIYF
TRBV4-2	few	TRBJ2-1	TRBD1	TGTGCCAGCAGCATACGGGACAGGGAAGTAGGTGAGCAGTTCTTC	CASSIRDREVGEQFF
TRBV10-3	NA	TRBJ2-7	TRBD1	TGTGCCATCAGTGACCAACAGGGGGCGCGGGGTCACGAGCAGTACTTC	CAISDQQGARGHEQYF
TRBV20-1	NA	TRBJ2-3	NA	TGCAGTGCTAGGATTAGCGGCACAGATACGCAGTATTTT	CSARISGTDTQYF
TRBV24-1	NA	TRBJ1-5	TRBD1	TGTGCCACCAGTGATAACAGGGGCCGCCAGCCCCAGCATTTT	CATSDNRGRQPQHF
TRBV15	NA	TRBJ2-4	NA	TGTGCCACCAGCAAAATTTTAGACAGTTCCAAAAACATTCAGTACTTC	CATSKILDSSKNIQYF